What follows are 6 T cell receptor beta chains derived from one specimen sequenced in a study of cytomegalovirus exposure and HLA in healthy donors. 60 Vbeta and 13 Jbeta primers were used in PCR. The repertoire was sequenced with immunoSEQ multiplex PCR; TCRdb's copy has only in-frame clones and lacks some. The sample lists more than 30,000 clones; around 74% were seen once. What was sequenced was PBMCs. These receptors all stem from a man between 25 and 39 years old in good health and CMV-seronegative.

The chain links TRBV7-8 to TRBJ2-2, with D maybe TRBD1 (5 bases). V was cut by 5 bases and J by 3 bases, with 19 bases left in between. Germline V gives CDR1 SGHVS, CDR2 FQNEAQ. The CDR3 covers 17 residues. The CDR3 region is CASSDQRWGGDTGELFF. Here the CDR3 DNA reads TGTGCCAGCAGCGATCAGAGATGGGGCGGCGACACCGGGGAGCTGTTTTTT.

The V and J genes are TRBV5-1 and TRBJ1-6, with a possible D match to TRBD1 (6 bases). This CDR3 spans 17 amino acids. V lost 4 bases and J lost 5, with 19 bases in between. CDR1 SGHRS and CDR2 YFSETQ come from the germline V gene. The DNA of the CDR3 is TGCGCCAGCAGCAGGACAGACCAAGGGTGGAATAATTCACCCCTCCACTTT. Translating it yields CASSRTDQGWNNSPLHF. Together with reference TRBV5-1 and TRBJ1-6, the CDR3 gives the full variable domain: KAGVTQTPRYLIKTRGQQVTLSCSPISGHRSVSWYQQTPGQGLQFLFEYFSETQRNKGNFPGRFSGRQFSNSRSEMNVSTLELGDSALYLCASSRTDQGWNNSPLHFGNGTRLTVT.

CDR3 nucleotides: TGTGCCAGCAGTCGTACGGGACAGGGCTACGAGCAGTACTTC. Its protein is CASSRTGQGYEQYF. The chain joins TRBV6-5 to TRBJ2-7; 9 bases agree with TRBD1. V shed 5 bases, J shed 3 bases, and the junction held 5 bases outside the gene matches. CDR1 is MNHEY and CDR2 is SVGAGI in the germline V gene. This CDR3 is 14 amino acids long.

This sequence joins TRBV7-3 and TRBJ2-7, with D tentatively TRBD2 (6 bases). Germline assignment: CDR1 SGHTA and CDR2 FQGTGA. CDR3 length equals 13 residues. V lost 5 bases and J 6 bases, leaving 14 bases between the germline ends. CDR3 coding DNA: TGTGCCAGCAGCCGTACTAGCTGGAGCGAGCAGTACTTC. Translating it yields CASSRTSWSEQYF.

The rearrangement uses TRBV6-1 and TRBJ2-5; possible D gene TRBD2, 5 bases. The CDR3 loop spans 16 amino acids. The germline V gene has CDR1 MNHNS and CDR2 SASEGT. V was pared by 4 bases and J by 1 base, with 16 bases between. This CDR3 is CASSGSFGAVQETQYF. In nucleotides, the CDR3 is TGTGCCAGCAGTGGCTCCTTCGGAGCGGTCCAAGAGACCCAGTACTTC.

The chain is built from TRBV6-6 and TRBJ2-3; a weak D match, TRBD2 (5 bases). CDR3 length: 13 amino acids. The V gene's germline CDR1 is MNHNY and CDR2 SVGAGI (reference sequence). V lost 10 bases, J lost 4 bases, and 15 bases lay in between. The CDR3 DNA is TGTGCCATCCCCGGGAAACCGCCAGATACGCAGTATTTT. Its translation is CAIPGKPPDTQYF.